The subject of this entry is one T cell receptor beta chain. Many counts were recorded for this clonotype. No antigen is known for it. No clone much larger than this one lies a single base away; base qualities are absent. From a lookup of the germline V gene, CDR1 and CDR2 are LGHNA and YNFKEQ. For this chain, trimming is 3 bases at the V end and 4 bases at the J end, and the number of junction bases without a gene match is 8. The CDR3 numbers 15 residues from cysteine through phenylalanine. Only the CDR3 region is kept as DNA, spanning 45 bases read in frame from base 1. The sample is drawn from a study of early T cells in non-severe SARS-CoV-2 infection (dated by TCRdb to the early 2020s). For context, the study as a whole: Because TCR sequencing relied on bulk RNA taken from unsorted whole blood, pairing of alpha and beta chains was not possible. General study outcomes and caveats: VDJdb matching was skewed toward anti-spike CD8 responses, so virus-specific expansions were likely underestimated and private and CD4 specificities were missed.

Library preparation was by 5' RACE. The listed sequencing device is NextSeq 500. To correct for sequencing error and PCR bias, the TCR library protocol tagged individual cDNA molecules with unique molecular identifiers. Both TCR alpha and beta chains were sequenced, and tight co-correlation was observed between alpha and beta sequence abundances in each sample. The study's own analysis went as follows. V gene, J gene and CDR3 annotation of TCR sequences was performed with Decombinator V4. TCRs were defined as expanded if a significant change between any two time points was detected under a Poisson model with p below 0.0001. TCR abundances were normalised to the total number of TCRs sequenced in each sample and reported as counts per million. TRAV1-2 paired with TRAJ12, TRAJ20 or TRAJ33 defined MAIT TCRs, while TRAV10 paired with TRAJ18 defined iNKT TCRs. VDJdb, accessed 1 November 2021, was searched for CMV, EBV and SARS-CoV-2 annotated TCRs, excluding TCRs annotated for multiple antigens. TCRdb took the public reads, trimmed them with fastp at Q25, ran MiXCR for clone calling and kept in-frame beta chains. Rows are combined by CDR3 protein, so each entry shows the most common genes and DNA. TCRdb, rather than the study authors, made the V and J calls. Counted in this sample were 30,000 to 35,000 distinct CDR3 sequences; around 4.3% of them appeared once. Of the sample, 5.5% to 6% is held by the ten largest clones.

A case-control design nested within a healthcare worker cohort in London, UK, was used, with weekly nasopharyngeal swab PCR tests and blood sampling performed. Between 23 and 31 March 2020, the week of the UK lockdown, healthcare workers were enrolled and then followed up weekly for as long as 16 weeks. The material sequenced was whole blood. The sequence was collected from an adult who was a healthcare worker with PCR-confirmed SARS-CoV-2 infection or an uninfected control (not recorded which). The rearranged chain carries TRBV4-2 and TRBJ2-7; a stretch of 8 junction bases matches TRBD2. CDR3 region: CASSQESGRTYEQYF. The DNA sequence follows: TGTGCCAGCAGCCAGGAGAGCGGGAGAACTTACGAGCAGTACTTC.